This section outlines one TCR beta chain sequence together with its context. Its antigen is undetermined. The PCR made use of 60 Vbeta and 13 Jbeta primers. The protocol was immunoSEQ multiplex PCR, while the TCRdb copy is restricted to in-frame clones and leaves out a portion. The sample has roughly 70,000 clones, 60% to 85% seen once. The source of the sample is a study of cytomegalovirus exposure and HLA in healthy donors. Study summary: Most donors, 81% of 398 genotyped, fell in the Caucasian-associated ancestry cluster.

Notes on the study in general: Relative to equally common others, HLA-associated TCR beta chains showed greater clonal expansion in a later analysis.

CDR1 is SGHTA, CDR2 FQGNSA, per germline. The germline V and J ends were trimmed by 5 bases and 4 bases, with 8 bases remaining between them. The CDR3 consists of 12 residues. The chain joins TRBV7-2 to TRBJ2-5, with D possibly being TRBD1 (5 bases). This TCR derives from an older man in good health and CMV-seronegative. The sequenced sample consisted of PBMCs. This chain's CDR3 is CASSQGRETQYF. The CDR3, as DNA: TGTGCCAGCAGCCAGGGCCGAGAGACCCAGTACTTC.